Presented here are 31 T cell receptor beta chains from one specimen sequenced in a study of blood T cell repertoires in COVID-19. Profiling relied on immunoSEQ multiplex PCR, and the TCRdb table lists in-frame clones only, not all of them. The table records about 320,000 clones, 75% to 90% of them present only once. Sequencing was carried out using PBMCs or T cells enriched from blood (not recorded which). The receptors were sampled from a woman in her thirties who had been exposed to COVID-19.

The chain recombines TRBV7-9 with TRBJ2-7, with 8 positions matching TRBD1. The J segment lost 6 bases and the V segment lost 5 bases, leaving 9 bases of the junction unmatched. This CDR3 is 14 amino acids long. From germline, CDR1 is SEHNR and CDR2 FQNEAQ (reference sequence). CDR3 DNA: TGTGCCAGCAGCCTTGGACAGGGCAGGGGCGAGCAGTACTTC. It codes for CASSLGQGRGEQYF.

The rearrangement uses TRBV29-1 and TRBJ2-7, with 12 bases aligning to TRBD1. The CDR3 loop spans 14 amino acids. CDR1 SQVTM and CDR2 ANQGSEA come from the germline V gene. V was clipped by 6 bases and J by 7 bases; unmatched bases: 10. The CDR3 protein is CSVATGQGAGEQYF. The CDR3 nucleotides read TGCAGCGTCGCAACGGGACAGGGGGCGGGTGAGCAGTACTTC.

A word on this clone: The sample contains more than one DNA sequence encoding this CDR3. This chain uses TRBV5-1 with TRBJ2-5, with a tentative D call TRBD1 (6 bases). Trimming removed 2 bases from V and 5 bases from J, with 10 bases in between. The CDR3 contains 13 residues. Per germline, CDR1 SGHRS and CDR2 YFSETQ. CDR3 amino acids: CASSLGGRETQYF. Here the CDR3 DNA reads TGCGCCAGCAGCTTAGGGGGTCGGGAGACCCAGTACTTC.

This sequence joins TRBV13 and TRBJ1-1, with D unresolved. CDR3 length equals 14 residues. The V gene lost 5 bases and the J gene lost 0 bases, with 10 bases spanning the gap. The V gene's germline CDR1 is PRHDT and CDR2 FYEKMQ (reference sequence). The CDR3 loop reads CASSPRQLNTEAFF. As DNA, the CDR3 is TGTGCCAGCAGCCCGCGGCAGCTGAACACTGAAGCTTTCTTT.

The chain links TRBV7-9 to TRBJ2-7; 11 bases are shared with TRBD2. This CDR3 is built from 18 residues. Losses at the gene ends were 4 bases for V and 1 base for J; bases not matched to a gene: 12. CDR1 SEHNR and CDR2 FQNEAQ come from the germline V gene (reference sequence). DNA of the CDR3: TGTGCCAGCAGCTCCATACTAGCGGGAGCCGCCTCGTCCTACGAGCAGTACTTC. This codes for CASSSILAGAASSYEQYF.

This chain joins TRBV5-8 and TRBJ2-7, with D unclear. There are 14 residues in the CDR3. Germline assignment: CDR1 SGHTS and CDR2 YDEGEE. Between the trimmed V and J ends, which lost 6 bases and 0 bases, there was a span of 13 bases. The DNA for the CDR3 is TGTGCCAGCATGAGGCAGCCTGGCTCCTACGAGCAGTACTTC. This encodes CASMRQPGSYEQYF.

The chain links TRBV5-4 to TRBJ1-1; maybe TRBD1 (6 bases). Trimming stripped 4 bases from V and 11 bases from J, with 15 bases between. Germline CDR1 SGHNT, CDR2 YYREEE (reference sequence). The CDR3 loop spans 12 amino acids. The CDR3: CASSLKGQSAFF. The CDR3 DNA sequence: TGTGCCAGCAGCCTCAAAGGACAGTCGGCTTTCTTT.

The rearrangement links TRBV28 to TRBJ1-2; 8 bases align to TRBD1. CDR3 length equals 13 residues. CDR1 and CDR2 (germline): MDHEN, SYDVKM. Losses at the gene ends were 5 bases for V and 7 bases for J; bases not matched to a gene: 6. The CDR3 region has the DNA TGTGCCAGCAGTGGCAGGGGGCGCGGTGGCTACACCTTC. This codes for CASSGRGRGGYTF.

V gene TRBV5-1 combines with J gene TRBJ2-5; D is undetermined. The CDR3 totals 11 residues. V lost 3 bases and J lost 10, with 10 bases in between. The germline gives CDR1 SGHRS, CDR2 YFSETQ. CDR3 region: CASSSGSNQYF. The CDR3 nucleotides read TGCGCCAGCAGCTCGGGTTCTAACCAGTACTTC.

J is TRBJ2-5 and V is TRBV2; TRBD2 aligns across 10 bases. The CDR3 is 16 residues long. The germline CDR1 and CDR2 sequences are SNHLY and FYNNEI. V shed 7 bases and J 4 bases; nucleotides not matched to a gene: 12. The CDR3 DNA reads as TGTGCCAGCACCCGTGTGAGGTTAGCGGGAGGAGAGACCCAGTACTTC. This sequence encodes CASTRVRLAGGETQYF. Filled out from reference TRBV2 and TRBJ2-5, the complete variable domain reads EPEVTQTPSHQVTQMGQEVILRCVPISNHLYFYWYRQILGQKVEFLVSFYNNEISEKSEIFDDQFSVERPDGSNFTLKIRSTKLEDSAMYFCASTRVRLAGGETQYFGPGTRLLVL.

The rearrangement links TRBV19 to TRBJ1-4; D unclear. Germline assignment: CDR1 LNHDA and CDR2 SQIVND (reference sequence). CDR3 length equals 12 residues. With 6 bases removed from V and 3 bases from J, the gap between germline ends came to 5 bases. CDR3 residues: CASREPNEKLFF. The CDR3 bases are TGTGCCAGTAGAGAGCCTAATGAAAAACTGTTTTTT.

V usage is TRBV7-6 and J usage is TRBJ2-1, with 11 bases matching TRBD2. Germline loops: CDR1 SGHVS, CDR2 FNYEAQ. The CDR3 is 17 amino acids. J gave up 7 bases and V 1 base, and 9 bases lay outside the gene matches. For the CDR3, the DNA is TGTGCCAGCAGCTTAGTCCTAGCGGGAGGTTTAAGAAATGAGCAGTTCTTC. The encoded protein is CASSLVLAGGLRNEQFF.

V gene TRBV30 combines with J gene TRBJ1-2; maybe TRBD1 (6 bases). Per germline, CDR1 GTSNPN and CDR2 SVGIG (reference sequence). The CDR3 is made up of 14 amino acids. Trimming shortened V by 4 bases and J by 4 bases, and 16 bases separated the two germline ends. In DNA form, the CDR3 reads TGTGCCTGGACCGCCGGACAGCCATCCTATGGCTACACCTTC. Protein product: CAWTAGQPSYGYTF.

The chain couples TRBV4-2 to TRBJ2-3; TRBD2 agrees at 12 bases. V shed 4 bases and J 2 bases; nucleotides not matched to a gene: 10. The germline CDR1 and CDR2 sequences are LGHNA and YNFKEQ. The CDR3 consists of 18 residues. As DNA, the CDR3 is TGTGCCAGCAGCCCCACCCCCGGGACTAGCGGGCTCACAGATACGCAGTATTTT. Its protein is CASSPTPGTSGLTDTQYF.

Here the CDR3 DNA reads TGTGCCAGCCGTACCGGGACTAGCGGGGGGCCCCCGTACTTC. Translation gives CASRTGTSGGPPYF. V is TRBV7-9 and J is TRBJ2-5; 15 bases match TRBD2. The CDR3 consists of 14 residues. Trimming took 8 bases from V and 13 from J; bases not matched to a gene: 11. Germline CDR1 is SEHNR and CDR2 is FQNEAQ (reference sequence). Together with reference TRBV7-9 and TRBJ2-5, the CDR3 gives the full variable domain: DTGVSQNPRHKITKRGQNVTFRCDPISEHNRLYWYRQTLGQGPEFLTYFQNEAQLEKSRLLSDRFSAERPKGSFSTLEIQRTEQGDSAMYLCASRTGTSGGPPYFGPGTRLLVL.

V usage is TRBV7-2 and J usage is TRBJ1-6, with D uncertain. V shed 1 base and J shed 7 bases, with 5 bases lying between them. Germline lookup yields CDR1 SGHTA and CDR2 FQGNSA. The CDR3 runs to 13 residues. In nucleotides, the CDR3 is TGTGCCAGCAGCTTAGAGAGAAATTCACCCCTCCACTTT. Translating gives CASSLERNSPLHF.

This clone was counted between two and nine times. The chain recombines TRBV30 with TRBJ2-3, with D maybe TRBD1 (6 bases). The CDR3 totals 15 residues. Trimming took off 4 bases at V and 6 bases at J, with 20 bases between the two ends. In germline, CDR1 is GTSNPN, CDR2 SVGIG (reference sequence). CDR3 sequence (DNA): TGTGCCTGGACCCCACAGGGTTGGAGTATGGATACGCAGTATTTT. Translation: CAWTPQGWSMDTQYF.

The J gene is TRBJ1-2, the V gene TRBV28; D gene unclear. This CDR3 has 13 amino acids. Germline CDR1 is MDHEN and CDR2 is SYDVKM. The V end lost 2 bases, the J end lost 2 bases, and 6 bases lay between the germline ends. The CDR3 DNA reads as TGTGCCAGCAGTTTACCGGGGAACTATGGCTACACCTTC. This gives the protein CASSLPGNYGYTF.

Concerning this clone: At the DNA level, this CDR3 is encoded by other sequences in the same sample as well. The V and J genes are TRBV6-5 and TRBJ2-5, with TRBD1 identical over 9 bases. In germline, CDR1 is MNHEY, CDR2 SVGAGI. V was clipped by 5 bases and J by 3 bases; unmatched bases: 1. This CDR3 contains 13 residues. The CDR3, as DNA: TGTGCCAGCAGTCGGGACAGGGAAGAGACCCAGTACTTC. Translation: CASSRDREETQYF.

J is TRBJ2-1 and V is TRBV19; D perhaps matches TRBD1 (5 bases). Germline-derived CDR1 and CDR2 are LNHDA and SQIVND (reference sequence). This CDR3 region has 17 residues. V was pared by 4 bases and J by 2 bases, with 18 bases between. CDR3 coding DNA: TGTGCCAGTAGTACCCACCTGACAGCACCCACCTACAATGAGCAGTTCTTC. Translated: CASSTHLTAPTYNEQFF.

This rearrangement joins TRBV7-3 to TRBJ1-1; 7 nucleotides match TRBD1. The J segment lost 1 base and the V segment lost 5 bases, leaving 10 bases of the junction unmatched. This CDR3 spans 16 amino acids. CDR1 is SGHTA, CDR2 FQGTGA, per germline. CDR3 region: CASSRLATGPNTEAFF. CDR3 in DNA: TGTGCCAGCAGCAGACTCGCGACAGGGCCGAACACTGAAGCTTTCTTT.

CDR3 amino acids: CASSSRGLMNTEAFF. Written as DNA, the CDR3 is TGTGCCAGCAGCTCACGTGGACTCATGAACACTGAAGCTTTCTTT. The chain combines TRBV5-4 with TRBJ1-1; D ambiguous. This CDR3 has 15 amino acids. V was shortened by 3 bases and J by 0 bases, with 12 bases between the two germline ends. Germline loops: CDR1 SGHNT, CDR2 YYREEE (reference sequence).

The chain couples TRBV9 to TRBJ2-5; TRBD1 is a possible D gene (6 bases). Trimming shortened V by 3 bases and J by 7 bases, and 22 bases separated the two germline ends. This CDR3 is 16 amino acids long. Germline V CDR1 and CDR2: SGDLS, YYNGEE. CDR3 protein: CASSAVGALDWGTQYF. CDR3 bases: TGTGCCAGCAGCGCAGTGGGGGCCCTTGATTGGGGGACCCAGTACTTC.

The V and J genes are TRBV5-1 and TRBJ2-1; 9 bases match TRBD1. With V trimmed by 3 bases and J by 2 bases, 6 bases remained unmatched. CDR3 length: 16 amino acids. Germline V CDR1 and CDR2: SGHRS, YFSETQ. The CDR3 coding sequence is TGCGCCAGCAGCTCCAGACAGGGGGGTACCTACAATGAGCAGTTCTTC. It yields the protein CASSSRQGGTYNEQFF.

The chain has TRBV5-1 and TRBJ2-5; 7 positions agree with TRBD1. The germline CDR1 and CDR2 sequences are SGHRS and YFSETQ. There are 14 residues in the CDR3. V shed 4 bases, J shed 5 bases, and the junction held 8 bases outside the gene matches. The CDR3 DNA sequence: TGCGCCAGCAGCATCAGGGGGATCGGGGAGACCCAGTACTTC. It encodes CASSIRGIGETQYF. The full variable domain, rest sourced from reference TRBV5-1 and TRBJ2-5, is KAGVTQTPRYLIKTRGQQVTLSCSPISGHRSVSWYQQTPGQGLQFLFEYFSETQRNKGNFPGRFSGRQFSNSRSEMNVSTLELGDSALYLCASSIRGIGETQYFGPGTRLLVL.

The chain has TRBV29-1 and TRBJ1-2; 10 bases are a match to TRBD1. Germline CDR1 SQVTM, CDR2 ANQGSEA. Trimming took 4 bases from V and 6 from J; bases not matched to a gene: 8. The CDR3 extends over 14 amino acids. CDR3 DNA: TGCAGCGTTGTTTACGACAGGGGGCCCGATGGCTACACCTTC. Residues: CSVVYDRGPDGYTF. The whole variable domain, filled in from reference TRBV29-1 and TRBJ1-2, reads SAVISQKPSRDICQRGTSLTIQCQVDSQVTMMFWYRQQPGQSLTLIATANQGSEATYESGFVIDKFPISRPNLTFSTLTVSNMSPEDSSIYLCSVVYDRGPDGYTFGSGTRLTVV.

The V call is TRBV18, the J call TRBJ1-1; D remains ambiguous. Germline assignment: CDR1 KGHSH and CDR2 LQKENI. The CDR3 is 15 amino acids. Trimming left V 6 bases short and J 10 bases short, with 24 bases between. The CDR3 reads CASSPGSDRVRGAFF. CDR3 bases: TGTGCCAGCTCCCCGGGGTCGGATAGGGTCCGGGGAGCTTTCTTT. Drawing the rest from reference TRBV18 and TRBJ1-1, the complete variable domain is NAGVMQNPRHLVRRRGQEARLRCSPMKGHSHVYWYRQLPEEGLKFMVYLQKENIIDESGMPKERFSAEFPKEGPSILRIQQVVRGDSAAYFCASSPGSDRVRGAFFGQGTRLTVV.

V is TRBV10-3 and J is TRBJ1-1, with 8 bases fitting TRBD1. This CDR3 is 15 amino acids long. Germline CDR1 ENHRY, CDR2 SYGVKD. Trimming at V came to 3 bases and at J to 5 bases, leaving 8 bases not matched to a gene. The CDR3 region is CAISETQGARTEAFF. In nucleotides, the CDR3 is TGTGCCATCAGTGAAACCCAGGGGGCGAGAACTGAAGCTTTCTTT.

The V gene is TRBV19, the J gene TRBJ2-5; D ambiguous. The V gene's germline CDR1 is LNHDA and CDR2 SQIVND (reference sequence). With 3 bases removed from V and 2 bases from J, the gap between germline ends came to 7 bases. CDR3 length: 13 amino acids. Here the CDR3 reads CASSMELQETQYF. DNA for the CDR3: TGTGCCAGTAGTATGGAACTACAAGAGACCCAGTACTTC.

The CDR3 spells CASSLDIFTGELFF. The CDR3 region has the DNA TGTGCCAGCAGCTTGGACATCTTCACCGGGGAGCTGTTTTTT. The chain uses TRBV5-5 and TRBJ2-2, with D hard to call. The germline CDR1 and CDR2 sequences are SGHKS and YYEKEE (reference sequence). This CDR3 has 14 amino acids. V lost 0 bases and J lost 4, with 7 bases in between.

This clone was seen only once. The chain links TRBV2 to TRBJ1-3, with D possibly being TRBD1 (5 bases). The CDR3 is 14 amino acids. Germline V CDR1 and CDR2: SNHLY, FYNNEI. V shed 5 bases and J shed 2 bases, with 10 bases lying between them. CDR3 DNA sequence: TGTGCCAGCAGTATTGGGACTGCTGGAAACACCATATATTTT. It encodes CASSIGTAGNTIYF.